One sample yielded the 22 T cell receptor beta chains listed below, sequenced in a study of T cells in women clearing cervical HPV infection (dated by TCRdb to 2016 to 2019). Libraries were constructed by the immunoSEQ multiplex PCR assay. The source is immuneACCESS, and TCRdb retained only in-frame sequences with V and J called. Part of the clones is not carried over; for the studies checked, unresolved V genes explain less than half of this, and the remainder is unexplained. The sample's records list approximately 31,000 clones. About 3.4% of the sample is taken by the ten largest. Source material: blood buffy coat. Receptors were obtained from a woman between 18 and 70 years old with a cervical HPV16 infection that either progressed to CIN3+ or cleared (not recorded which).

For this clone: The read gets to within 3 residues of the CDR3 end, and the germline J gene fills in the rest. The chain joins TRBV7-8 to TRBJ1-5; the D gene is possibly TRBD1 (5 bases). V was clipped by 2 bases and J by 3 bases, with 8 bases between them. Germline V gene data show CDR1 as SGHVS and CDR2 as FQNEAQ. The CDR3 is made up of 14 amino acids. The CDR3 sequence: CASSLSGTNQPQHF. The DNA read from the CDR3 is TGTGCCAGCAGCTTAAGCGGGACCAATCAGCCC.

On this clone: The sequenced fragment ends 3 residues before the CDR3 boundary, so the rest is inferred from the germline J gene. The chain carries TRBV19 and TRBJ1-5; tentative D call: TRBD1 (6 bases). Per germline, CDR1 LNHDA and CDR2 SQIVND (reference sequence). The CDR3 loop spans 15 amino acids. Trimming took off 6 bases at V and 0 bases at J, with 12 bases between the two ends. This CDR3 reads CASRAQTGSNQPQHF. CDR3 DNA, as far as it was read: TGTGCCAGTAGAGCACAGACAGGTAGCAATCAGCCC.

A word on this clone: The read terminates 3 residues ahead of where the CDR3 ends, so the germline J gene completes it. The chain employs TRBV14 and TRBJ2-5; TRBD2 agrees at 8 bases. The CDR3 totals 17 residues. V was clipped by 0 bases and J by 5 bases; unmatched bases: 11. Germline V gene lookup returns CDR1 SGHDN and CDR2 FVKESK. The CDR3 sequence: CASSQDGGLASRETQYF. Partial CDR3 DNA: TGTGCCAGCAGCCAAGACGGAGGACTAGCCAGTCGGGAGACC. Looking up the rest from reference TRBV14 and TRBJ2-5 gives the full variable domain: EAGVTQFPSHSVIEKGQTVTLRCDPISGHDNLYWYRRVMGKEIKFLLHFVKESKQDESGMPNNRFLAERTGGTYSTLKVQPAELEDSGVYFCASSQDGGLASRETQYFGPGTRLLVL.

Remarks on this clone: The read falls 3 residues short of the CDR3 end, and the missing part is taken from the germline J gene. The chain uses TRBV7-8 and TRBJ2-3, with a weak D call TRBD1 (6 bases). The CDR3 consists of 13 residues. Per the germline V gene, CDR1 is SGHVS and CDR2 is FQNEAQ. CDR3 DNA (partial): TGTGCCAGCAGCTTATTTAACAGGGAGACG. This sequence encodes CASSLFNRET. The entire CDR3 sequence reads CASSLFNRETQYF.

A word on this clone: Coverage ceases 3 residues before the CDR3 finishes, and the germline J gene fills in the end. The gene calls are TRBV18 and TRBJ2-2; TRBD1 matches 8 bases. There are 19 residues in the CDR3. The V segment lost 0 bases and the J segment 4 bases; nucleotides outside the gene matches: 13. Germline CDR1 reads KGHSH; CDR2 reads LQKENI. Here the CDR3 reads CASSPPIGQGFGATGELFF. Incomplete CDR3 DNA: TGTGCCAGCTCACCACCGATTGGACAGGGCTTTGGGGCCACCGGGGAG.

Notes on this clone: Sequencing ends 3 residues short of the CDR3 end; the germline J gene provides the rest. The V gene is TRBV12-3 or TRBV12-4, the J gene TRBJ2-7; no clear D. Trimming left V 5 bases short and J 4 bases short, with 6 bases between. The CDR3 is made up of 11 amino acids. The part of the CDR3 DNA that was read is TGTGCCAGCAGTAATCTATACGAG. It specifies CASSNLYE. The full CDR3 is CASSNLYEQYF.

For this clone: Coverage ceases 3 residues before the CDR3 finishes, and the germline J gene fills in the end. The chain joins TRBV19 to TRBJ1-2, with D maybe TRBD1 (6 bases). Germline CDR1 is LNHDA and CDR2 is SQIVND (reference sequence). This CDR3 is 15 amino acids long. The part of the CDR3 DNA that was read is TGTGCCAGTAGTATCGGCGGGGGGCAGGGGAATGAC. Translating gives CASSIGGGQGND. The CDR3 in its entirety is CASSIGGGQGNDYTF. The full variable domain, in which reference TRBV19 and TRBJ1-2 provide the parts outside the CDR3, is DGGITQSPKYLFRKEGQNVTLSCEQNLNHDAMYWYRQDPGQGLRLIYYSQIVNDFQKGDIAEGYSVSREKKESFPLTVTSAQKNPTAFYLCASSIGGGQGNDYTFGSGTRLTVV.

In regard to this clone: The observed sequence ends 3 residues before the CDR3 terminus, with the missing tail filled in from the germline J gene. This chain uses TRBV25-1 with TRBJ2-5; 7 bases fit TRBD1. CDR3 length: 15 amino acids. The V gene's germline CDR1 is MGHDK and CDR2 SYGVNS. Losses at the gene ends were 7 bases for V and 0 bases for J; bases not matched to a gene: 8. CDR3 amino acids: CASNDVTGYQETQYF. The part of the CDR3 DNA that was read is TGTGCCAGCAATGACGTGACAGGGTACCAAGAGACC.

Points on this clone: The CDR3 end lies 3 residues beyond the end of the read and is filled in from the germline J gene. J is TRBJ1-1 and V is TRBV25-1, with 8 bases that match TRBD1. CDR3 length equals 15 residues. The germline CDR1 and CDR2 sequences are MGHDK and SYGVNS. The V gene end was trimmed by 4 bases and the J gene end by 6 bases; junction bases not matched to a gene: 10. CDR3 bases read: TGTGCCAGCAGTGTCAGGACAGGGAAGAGGGCTGAA. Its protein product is CASSVRTGKRAE. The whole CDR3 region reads CASSVRTGKRAEAFF.

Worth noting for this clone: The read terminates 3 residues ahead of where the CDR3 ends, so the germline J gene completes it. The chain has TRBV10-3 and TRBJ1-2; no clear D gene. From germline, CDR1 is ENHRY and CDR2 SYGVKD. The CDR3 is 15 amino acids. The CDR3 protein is CAISEAGPPRGYYTF. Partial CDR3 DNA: TGTGCCATCAGTGAGGCAGGTCCCCCTCGAGGGTAC.

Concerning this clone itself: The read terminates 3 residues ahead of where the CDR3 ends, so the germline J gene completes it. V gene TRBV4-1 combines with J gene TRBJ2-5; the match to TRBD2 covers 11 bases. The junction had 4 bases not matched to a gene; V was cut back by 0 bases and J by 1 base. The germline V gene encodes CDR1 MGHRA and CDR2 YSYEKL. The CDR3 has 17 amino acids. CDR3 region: CASSQEGTSGLQETQYF. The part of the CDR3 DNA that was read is TGCGCCAGCAGCCAAGAAGGGACTAGCGGCCTCCAAGAGACC.

CDR3 protein: CASSFGTGVVDTQYF. The part of the CDR3 DNA that was read is TGTGCCAGCAGCTTTGGGACAGGGGTTGTCGATACG. The rearrangement uses TRBV11-2 and TRBJ2-3; TRBD1 aligns across 10 bases. The read gets to within 3 residues of the CDR3 end, and the germline J gene fills in the rest. The CDR3 spans 15 residues. In germline, CDR1 is SGHAT, CDR2 FQNNGV. V was pared by 3 bases and J by 6 bases, with 6 bases of the junction left unmatched.

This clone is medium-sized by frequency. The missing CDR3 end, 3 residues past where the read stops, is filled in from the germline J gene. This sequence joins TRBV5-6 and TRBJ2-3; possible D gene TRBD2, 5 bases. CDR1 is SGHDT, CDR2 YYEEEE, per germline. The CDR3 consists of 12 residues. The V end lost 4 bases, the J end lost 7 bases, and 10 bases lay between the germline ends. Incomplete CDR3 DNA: TGTGCCAGCAGCCTTAGCGAGTATACG. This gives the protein CASSLSEYT. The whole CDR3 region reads CASSLSEYTQYF.

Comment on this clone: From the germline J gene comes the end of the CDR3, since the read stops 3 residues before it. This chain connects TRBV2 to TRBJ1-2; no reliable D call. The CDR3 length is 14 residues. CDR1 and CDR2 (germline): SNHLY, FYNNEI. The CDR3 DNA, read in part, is TGTGCCAGCAGTGAACGTGACACCTACAATGAC. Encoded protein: CASSERDTYND. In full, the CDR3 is CASSERDTYNDYTF.

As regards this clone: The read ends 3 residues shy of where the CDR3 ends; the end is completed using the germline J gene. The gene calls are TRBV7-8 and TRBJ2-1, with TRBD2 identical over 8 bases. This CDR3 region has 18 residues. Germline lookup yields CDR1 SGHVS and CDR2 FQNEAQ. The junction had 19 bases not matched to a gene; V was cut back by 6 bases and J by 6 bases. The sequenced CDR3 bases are TGTGCCAGCAGTCGTAGCCCCTTAGCGGGAATAACAGTCAATGAG. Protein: CASSRSPLAGITVNE. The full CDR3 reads CASSRSPLAGITVNEQFF.

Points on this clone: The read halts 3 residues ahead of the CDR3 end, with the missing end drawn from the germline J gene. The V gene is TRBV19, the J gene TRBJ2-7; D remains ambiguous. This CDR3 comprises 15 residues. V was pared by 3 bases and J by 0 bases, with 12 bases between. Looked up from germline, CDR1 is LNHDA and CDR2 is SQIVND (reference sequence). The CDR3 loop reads CASSIRRAGSYEQYF. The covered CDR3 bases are TGTGCCAGTAGTATCAGAAGGGCCGGCTCCTACGAG.

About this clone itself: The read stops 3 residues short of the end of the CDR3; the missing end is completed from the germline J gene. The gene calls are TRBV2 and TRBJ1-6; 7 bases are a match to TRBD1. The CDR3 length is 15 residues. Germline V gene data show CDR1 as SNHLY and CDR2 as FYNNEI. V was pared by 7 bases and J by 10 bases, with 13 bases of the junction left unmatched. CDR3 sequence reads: CASTSRRTGGSPLHF. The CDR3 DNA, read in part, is TGTGCCAGCACCTCCAGGAGGACAGGAGGATCACCC.

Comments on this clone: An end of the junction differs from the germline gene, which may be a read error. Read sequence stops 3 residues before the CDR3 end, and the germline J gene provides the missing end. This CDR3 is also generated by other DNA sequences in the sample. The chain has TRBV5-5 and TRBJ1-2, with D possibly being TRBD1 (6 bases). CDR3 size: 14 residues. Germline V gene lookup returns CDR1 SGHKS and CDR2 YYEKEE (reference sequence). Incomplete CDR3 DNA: TGTGCCAGCAGCCCGGCTGGACAGACCTATGGT. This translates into CASSPAGQTYG. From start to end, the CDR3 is CASSPAGQTYGYTF.

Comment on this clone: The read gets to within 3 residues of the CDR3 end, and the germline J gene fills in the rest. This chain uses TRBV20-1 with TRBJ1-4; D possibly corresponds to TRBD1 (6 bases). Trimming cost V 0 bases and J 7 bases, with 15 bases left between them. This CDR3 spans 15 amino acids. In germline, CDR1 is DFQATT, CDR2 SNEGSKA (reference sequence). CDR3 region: CSARDSWGPGEKLFF. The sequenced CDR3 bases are TGCAGTGCTAGAGATTCGTGGGGGCCCGGTGAAAAA.

The CDR3 DNA, read in part, is TGTGCCAGCAGTTACGGACGGTGGGGGCCGAACACCGGGGAG. Translating gives CASSYGRWGPNTGE. The entire CDR3 reads CASSYGRWGPNTGELFF. The chain uses TRBV6-2 or TRBV6-3 and TRBJ2-2; tentative D call: TRBD1 (6 bases). With the read ending 3 residues before the CDR3 end, the germline J gene is used to fill in that end. CDR1 is MNHEY and CDR2 is SVGEGT in the germline V gene. The CDR3 runs 17 residues. V was cut by 2 bases and J by 0 bases, with 13 bases left in between.

CDR3 DNA, as far as it was read: TGTGCCAGCAGCTTACTGGCCCGGGGGAACACTGAA. Its protein is CASSLLARGNTE. The whole CDR3 is CASSLLARGNTEAFF. The chain combines TRBV11-2 with TRBJ1-1; D not certain. The CDR3 is cut off 3 residues early in the read; its end comes from the germline J gene. CDR3 length: 15 residues. The V end lost 2 bases, the J end lost 1 base, and 11 bases lay between the germline ends. Germline V lookup: CDR1 SGHAT, CDR2 FQNNGV.

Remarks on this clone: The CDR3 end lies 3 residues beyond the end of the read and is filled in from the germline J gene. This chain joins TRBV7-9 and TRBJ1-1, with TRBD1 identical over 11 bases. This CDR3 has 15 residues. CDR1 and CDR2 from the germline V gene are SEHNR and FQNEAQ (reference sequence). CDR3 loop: CASSPGQGVGGEAFF. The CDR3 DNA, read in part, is TGTGCCAGCAGCCCGGGACAGGGGGTAGGGGGCGAG.